These T cell receptor beta chains were read from a single sample in a study of identical twins. Each CDR3 protein is one row after TCRdb ran MiXCR on the 5' RACE reads. The table records approximately 300,000 distinct CDR3 sequences, roughly 9.7% of them present only once. These same data were also listed under a study on yellow fever vaccine responses in identical twins.

Sequenced input: CD8+ T cells sorted from blood. The receptors originated from a woman aged 18-29 years in good health. The CDR3 runs from the conserved cysteine through the conserved F or W. A D gene is named only where the DNA matches it firmly. Some rows have no size entry. The others give once, few or many, or a class for an expanded clone.

V,size,D,J,CDR3,DNA
TRBV20-1,few,NA,TRBJ2-1,CSARDLGADGYNEQFF,TGCAGTGCTAGAGATCTAGGAGCGGACGGGTACAATGAGCAGTTCTTC
TRBV11-2,few,TRBD1,TRBJ2-7,CASSLWGQGSYEQYF,TGTGCCAGCAGCTTATGGGGACAGGGATCCTACGAGCAGTACTTC
TRBV7-8,many,NA,TRBJ2-7,CASSFNPSAHSKNPYEQYF,TGTGCCAGCAGCTTTAACCCCAGCGCTCATTCAAAGAACCCCTACGAGCAGTACTTC
TRBV7-9,NA,NA,TRBJ2-1,CASSLGGPPRDEQFF,TGTGCCAGCAGCTTAGGTGGACCCCCGAGGGATGAGCAGTTCTTC
TRBV11-2,few,NA,TRBJ2-4,CASSLFRDTPLAKNIQYF,TGTGCCAGCAGCTTATTCCGGGACACCCCCCTCGCCAAAAACATTCAGTACTTC
TRBV15,NA,NA,TRBJ2-1,CATSRAPTWPSNEQFF,TGTGCCACCAGCAGAGCCCCGACCTGGCCCTCCAATGAGCAGTTCTTC
TRBV29-1,NA,NA,TRBJ2-1,CSVAGLNNEQFF,TGCAGCGTTGCAGGGTTAAACAATGAGCAGTTCTTC
TRBV2,NA,NA,TRBJ2-7,CASPGGRGSYEQYF,TGTGCCAGCCCCGGCGGCAGGGGTTCGTACGAGCAGTACTTC
TRBV29-1,many,NA,TRBJ2-7,CSVEPEGVPYEQYF,TGCAGCGTTGAACCGGAAGGGGTCCCCTACGAGCAGTACTTC
TRBV29-1,many,TRBD2,TRBJ2-1,CSVESPGLAGMPDEQFF,TGCAGCGTTGAGTCTCCCGGACTAGCGGGAATGCCGGATGAGCAGTTCTTC
TRBV7-2,NA,TRBD1,TRBJ2-7,CASRQGGEQYF,TGTGCCAGCAGACAGGGGGGCGAGCAGTACTTC
TRBV9,many,NA,TRBJ2-2,CASSGGSPGELFF,TGTGCCAGCAGCGGGGGGAGTCCCGGGGAGCTGTTTTTT
TRBV7-8,few,NA,TRBJ2-1,CASSFVYSTDEQFF,TGTGCCAGCAGCTTCGTTTATAGCACAGATGAGCAGTTCTTC
TRBV9,NA,NA,TRBJ2-2,CASSESGSTGELFF,TGTGCCAGCAGTGAAAGCGGGTCAACCGGGGAGCTGTTTTTT
TRBV6-4,NA,TRBD1,TRBJ2-3,CASSKGQGSDTQYF,TGTGCCAGCAGTAAAGGACAGGGGTCAGATACGCAGTATTTT
TRBV12-3/TRBV12-4,many,TRBD1,TRBJ2-1,CASSLVQGETYNEQFF,TGTGCCAGCAGTTTAGTACAGGGGGAGACCTACAATGAGCAGTTCTTC
TRBV4-3,few,NA,TRBJ2-1,CASSQDLVHEQFF,TGCGCCAGCAGCCAAGATCTAGTACATGAGCAGTTCTTC
TRBV6-1,many,NA,TRBJ1-5,CASSEAGGNQPQHF,TGTGCCAGCAGTGAGGCCGGGGGCAATCAGCCCCAGCATTTT